This TCR beta chain was identified in a study of response to subunit inactivated influenza vaccine. TCRdb fed the RT-PCR reads into MiXCR, producing one record per CDR3 protein. Counted here are about 530,000 distinct CDR3 sequences, 12% occurring once; the ten biggest clones make up about 10%. Study-level points and caveats: The authors proposed limited new T cell recruitment per seasonal influenza vaccination.

Turning to this clonotype: Its specificity is not known.

CDR3 length equals 12 residues. Trimming took off 5 bases at V and 8 bases at J, with 9 bases between the two ends. Germline V gives CDR1 SGHTA, CDR2 FQGNSA. The chain combines TRBV7-2 with TRBJ2-2; D uncertain. The specimen comprised PBMCs from blood, sampled on the day of vaccination. The sequence was collected from a middle-aged man who received an inactivated influenza vaccine. The CDR3 protein is CASSRYIGELFF. In DNA form, the CDR3 reads TGTGCCAGCAGCCGTTATATTGGGGAGCTGTTTTTT.